A selection of T cell receptor beta chains follows, all from one sample in a study of T and B cells in COVID-19 patients. In TCRdb, the multiplex PCR reads were re-called with MiXCR into one record per CDR3 protein. The sample yields 20,000 to 25,000 distinct CDR3 sequences, approximately 29% seen once. Source material: blood. The origin of the receptors is a human donor who had recovered from COVID-19. CDR3s include the opening cysteine and the closing phenylalanine or tryptophan. D genes are given only for firm matches. A row's size may be missing; if present it is once, few, many or a size class.

clone size,V gene,J gene,D gene,CDR3 DNA,CDR3 protein
.,TRBV15,TRBJ1-5,.,TGTGCCACCAGCAACAACAGGGGCAATCAGCCCCAGCATTTT,CATSNNRGNQPQHF
.,TRBV4-1,TRBJ2-3,.,TGCGCCAGCAGCCAAGTGGACCCGGGACTAGATACGCAGTATTTT,CASSQVDPGLDTQYF
few,TRBV14,TRBJ2-1,TRBD2,TGTGCCAGCAGCCAGCCTATAGCGGGACAGCAGTTCTTC,CASSQPIAGQQFF
few,TRBV6-6,TRBJ1-5,.,TGTGCCAGCAGTGTTTATAGCAATCAGCCCCAGCATTTT,CASSVYSNQPQHF
.,TRBV5-4,TRBJ1-1,.,TGTGCCAGCAGCTTGAGGGGAAACACTGAAGCTTTCTTT,CASSLRGNTEAFF
.,TRBV7-2,TRBJ2-7,TRBD1,TGTGCCAGCAGCGTCCGGGACAGGGGCTACGAGCAGTACTTC,CASSVRDRGYEQYF
medium-sized,TRBV29-1,TRBJ2-3,.,TGCAGCGTTGATAATGCAGTGAGCACAGATACGCAGTATTTT,CSVDNAVSTDTQYF
few,TRBV5-6,TRBJ2-7,TRBD1,TGTGCCAGCAGTCTCCAGGACAGGAACTACGAGCAGTACTTC,CASSLQDRNYEQYF
few,TRBV4-2,TRBJ2-5,TRBD2,TGTGCCAGCAGCCAAGGGGTAGCGGGGGACGAGACCCAGTACTTC,CASSQGVAGDETQYF
.,TRBV11-3,TRBJ1-4,.,TGTGCCAGCAGCAGGGGGGAAAAACTGTTTTTT,CASSRGEKLFF
once,TRBV7-4,TRBJ2-1,TRBD1,TGTGCCAGCGGGCTCCGACAGGGGGCGGTTGAGCAGTTCTTC,CASGLRQGAVEQFF
medium-sized,TRBV11-3,TRBJ2-3,TRBD1,TGTGCCAGCAGCCAGGAAGGACAGGGGAGGACAGATACGCAGTATTTT,CASSQEGQGRTDTQYF
many,TRBV19,TRBJ2-3,.,TGTGCCAGTAGTATAGGGGCCAGAAGCACAGATACGCAGTATTTT,CASSIGARSTDTQYF
many,TRBV30,TRBJ2-5,.,TGTTCGGCACAGCTAGAGAAGGCCCAGTACTTC,CSAQLEKAQYF
.,TRBV20-1,TRBJ1-6,.,TGCAGTGCTCCAGATGGGGGTTCACCCCTCCACTTT,CSAPDGGSPLHF
many,TRBV18,TRBJ2-1,TRBD1,TGTGCCAGCTCACCACAACAGGGGGCGCCCAATGAGCAGTTCTTC,CASSPQQGAPNEQFF
few,TRBV7-9,TRBJ2-3,.,TGTGCCACTAGACGGGAAAGCACAGATACGCAGTATTTT,CATRRESTDTQYF
.,TRBV12-3/TRBV12-4,TRBJ1-6,.,TGTGCCAGCAGTGAGGGGATGAATTCACCCCTCCACTTT,CASSEGMNSPLHF
once,TRBV9,TRBJ2-2,.,TGTGCCACGTCGCTAGGGAGCACCGGGGAGCTGTTTTTT,CATSLGSTGELFF
.,TRBV10-3,TRBJ2-1,.,TGTGCCACCCATGGCGGGGAGAGCAATGAGCAGTTCTTC,CATHGGESNEQFF
few,TRBV18,TRBJ1-4,.,TGTGCCAGCTCACCAACGTTAGGGGAAAAACTGTTTTTT,CASSPTLGEKLFF
medium-sized,TRBV19,TRBJ2-5,.,TGTGCCAGTAGGGGGGCTCTAGAGACCCAGTACTTC,CASRGALETQYF
.,TRBV6-1,TRBJ2-7,TRBD2,TGTGCCAGCAGTGAAGTACTAGCGGGGGGTACCTACGAGCAGTACTTC,CASSEVLAGGTYEQYF
many,TRBV30,TRBJ1-4,.,TGTGCCTGGGCCAGCGGTCGGGAAAAACTGTTTTTT,CAWASGREKLFF
few,TRBV6-5,TRBJ2-1,TRBD2,TGTGCCAGCAGTCGGGACTTTAGCGGGGGGCCCTACAATGAGCAGTTCTTC,CASSRDFSGGPYNEQFF
.,TRBV18,TRBJ1-3,.,TGTGCCAGCTCACAAGGGGATGGAAACACCATATATTTT,CASSQGDGNTIYF
.,TRBV29-1,TRBJ2-1,.,TGCAGCGTTCATAAGGGAGGATCCTACGAGCAGTTCTTC,CSVHKGGSYEQFF
.,TRBV7-9,TRBJ1-2,.,TGTGCCAGCAGCTTACCGGGAGGGGAAAAGGGCTACACCTTC,CASSLPGGEKGYTF
.,TRBV6-5,TRBJ1-5,.,TGTGCCAGCAGCCCGGGCGGGAATCAGCCCCAGCATTTT,CASSPGGNQPQHF
few,TRBV10-2,TRBJ2-1,.,TGCGCCAGCAGTGACGGGCTAGCGCAGTTCTTC,CASSDGLAQFF
.,TRBV7-9,TRBJ2-3,.,TGTGCCAGCAGCTTTGGGGCGGGGACAGATACGCAGTATTTT,CASSFGAGTDTQYF
.,TRBV5-1,TRBJ1-5,.,TGCGCCAGCAGCGTGGAAGGCTTCAATCAGCCCCAGCATTTT,CASSVEGFNQPQHF
few,TRBV20-1,TRBJ2-1,.,TGCAGTGCTAGAGAGTCAGGGCGAGGTGAGCAGTTCTTC,CSARESGRGEQFF
.,TRBV5-1,TRBJ2-2,.,TGCGCCAGCAGCTTGGGTACCCAGGATACCGGGGAGCTGTTTTTT,CASSLGTQDTGELFF
many,TRBV29-1,TRBJ1-6,.,TGCAGCGTCCTGCCGGGACAACCGACGGGGAATTCACCCCTCCACTTT,CSVLPGQPTGNSPLHF
.,TRBV18,TRBJ1-5,.,TGTGCCAGCTCACCAGGGGATCAGCCCCAGCATTTT,CASSPGDQPQHF
medium-sized,TRBV6-5,TRBJ2-1,TRBD2,TGTGCCAGCAGTTACTCGAGCGGCGGGACTAGGGACAATGAGCAGTTCTTC,CASSYSSGGTRDNEQFF
.,TRBV5-1,TRBJ1-1,.,TGCGCCAGCAGCTTGGGGACACTAATAAACACTGAAGCTTTCTTT,CASSLGTLINTEAFF
.,TRBV5-1,TRBJ2-7,.,TGCGCCAGCAGACCCGCGCCCTTCTACGAGCAGTACTTC,CASRPAPFYEQYF
.,TRBV12-3/TRBV12-4,TRBJ2-4,.,TGTGCCAGCAGGGCAGGGAGGGCCAAAAACATTCAGTACTTC,CASRAGRAKNIQYF
medium-sized,TRBV11-3,TRBJ2-7,TRBD1,TGTGCCAGCAGCATACAGGGGAACTCCTACGAGCAGTACTTC,CASSIQGNSYEQYF
few,TRBV6-5,TRBJ2-7,.,TGTGCCAGCAGTACCATCTACGGGGGGCAGTACTTC,CASSTIYGGQYF
.,TRBV15,TRBJ1-5,.,TGTGCCACCAGCCGGACAGAGAATCAGCCCCAGCATTTT,CATSRTENQPQHF
few,TRBV27,TRBJ2-1,TRBD2,TGTGCCAGCAGTTCACATTATAGCGGGGGTTCCTACAATGAGCAGTTCTTC,CASSSHYSGGSYNEQFF
.,TRBV12-3/TRBV12-4,TRBJ1-1,TRBD1,TGTGCCAGCAGACGGGAAAGGACAGGGGACACTGAAGCTTTCTTT,CASRRERTGDTEAFF
many,TRBV7-6,TRBJ2-5,.,TGTGCCAGCAGCCCCGGGGAGACCCAGTACTTC,CASSPGETQYF
.,TRBV18,TRBJ1-1,TRBD1,TGTGCCAGCTCACCACCGGACAGGGCGACATACTTT,CASSPPDRATYF
.,TRBV6-5,TRBJ1-5,.,TGTGCCAGCAGTTACCTCGGGTATAGCAATCAGCCCCAGCATTTT,CASSYLGYSNQPQHF
.,TRBV27,TRBJ2-7,TRBD1,TGTGCCAGCAGTTTTTTTGCAGGGGGCTACGGGCAGTACTTC,CASSFFAGGYGQYF
.,TRBV27,TRBJ2-1,.,TGTGCCAGCAGCACAGCCGGGACAACCTACAATGAGCAGTTCTTC,CASSTAGTTYNEQFF
.,TRBV5-1,TRBJ1-1,.,TGCGCCAGCAGCTTAACGCTTGACGAAGCTTTCTTT,CASSLTLDEAFF
.,TRBV6-2/TRBV6-3,TRBJ1-5,TRBD1,TGTGCCAGCAGTTATACAGGGGGGGGTCAGCCCCAGCATTTT,CASSYTGGGQPQHF
medium-sized,TRBV15,TRBJ2-3,.,TGTGCCACCAGCAGACAGGGCACAGATACGCAGTATTTT,CATSRQGTDTQYF
.,TRBV6-1,TRBJ1-2,.,TGTGCAAGCCAACCCCAGGGGCGGTACGGCTACACCTTC,CASQPQGRYGYTF
few,TRBV18,TRBJ2-1,TRBD2,TGTGCCAGCTCACCAGCGATAGCGGGGGACAATGAGCAGTTCTTC,CASSPAIAGDNEQFF